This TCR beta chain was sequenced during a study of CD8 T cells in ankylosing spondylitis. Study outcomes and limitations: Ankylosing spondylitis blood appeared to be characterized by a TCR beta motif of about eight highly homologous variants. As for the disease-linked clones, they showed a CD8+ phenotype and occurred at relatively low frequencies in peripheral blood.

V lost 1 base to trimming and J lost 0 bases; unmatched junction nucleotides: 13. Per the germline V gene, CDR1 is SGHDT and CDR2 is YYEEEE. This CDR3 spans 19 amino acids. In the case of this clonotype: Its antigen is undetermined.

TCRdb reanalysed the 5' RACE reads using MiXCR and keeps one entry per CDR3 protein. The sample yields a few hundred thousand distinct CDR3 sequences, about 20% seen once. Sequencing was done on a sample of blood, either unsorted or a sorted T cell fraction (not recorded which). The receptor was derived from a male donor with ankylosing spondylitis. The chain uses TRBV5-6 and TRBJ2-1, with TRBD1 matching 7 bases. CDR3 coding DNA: TGTGCCAGCAGCTTGATGCTCCCAGGGGGTGGGAGCTCCTACAATGAGCAGTTCTTC. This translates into CASSLMLPGGGSSYNEQFF.